The present TCR beta chain was sequenced within a study of blood T cell repertoires in COVID-19. In the study overall: The origin of the acute and convalescent COVID-19 samples was the United States, Italy and Spain.

The CDR3 sequence is 16 residues long. From germline, CDR1 is SNHLY and CDR2 FYNNEI. V lost 1 base to trimming and J lost 4 bases, with 11 bases between them. As handled by the study authors: Amplification with reference gene primers provided the estimates of nucleated cell counts. Here immunoSEQ multiplex PCR was the method, and the copy in TCRdb shows in-frame clones only, minus some. V, J and clone size are those of that table, while D and trimming were read from the DNA. Of 330,000 or so clones listed, about 91% are singletons. This clonotype was sampled from a man aged 25 to 45 with COVID-19, enrolled during active disease. The chain recombines TRBV2 with TRBJ1-6; the D is unclear. The source material was peripheral blood. CDR3 residues: CASSEDGLLYNSPLHF. The CDR3 DNA reads TGTGCCAGCAGTGAAGACGGACTCCTTTATAATTCACCCCTCCACTTT.